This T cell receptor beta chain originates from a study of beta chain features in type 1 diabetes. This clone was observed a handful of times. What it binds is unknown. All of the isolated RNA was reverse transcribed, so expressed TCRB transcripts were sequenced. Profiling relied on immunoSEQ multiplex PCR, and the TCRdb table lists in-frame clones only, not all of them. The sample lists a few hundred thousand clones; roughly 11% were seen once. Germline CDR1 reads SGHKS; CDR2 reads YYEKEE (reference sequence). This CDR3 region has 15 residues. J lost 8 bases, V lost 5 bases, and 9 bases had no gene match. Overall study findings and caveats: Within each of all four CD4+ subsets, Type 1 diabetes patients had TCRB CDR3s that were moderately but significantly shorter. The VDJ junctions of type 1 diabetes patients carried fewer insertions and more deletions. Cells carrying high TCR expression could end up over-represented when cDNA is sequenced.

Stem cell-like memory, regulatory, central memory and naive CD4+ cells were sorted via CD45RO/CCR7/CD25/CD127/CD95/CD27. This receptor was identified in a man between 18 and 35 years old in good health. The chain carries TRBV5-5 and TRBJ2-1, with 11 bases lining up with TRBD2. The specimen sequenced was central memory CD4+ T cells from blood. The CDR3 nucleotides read TGTGCCAGCAGACCTTTTAGCGGGAGGGTGGATGAGCAGTTCTTC. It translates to CASRPFSGRVDEQFF.